This record covers a single T cell receptor (beta chain). V gave up 4 bases and J gave up 11 bases, with 18 bases separating them. This CDR3 spans 13 amino acids. Germline CDR1 MDHEN, CDR2 SYDVKM. The data originate from a study of OX40 agonist ivuxolimab in advanced cancers. Looking at the study overall: Averaging roughly 60 years in age, with a range of roughly 23 to 80, the cohort was more than 75% male. Prior anti-PD-1, anti-PD-L1 or anti-CTLA-4 therapy did not bar entry, and approximately 43% had some.

Produced via immunoSEQ multiplex PCR; TCRdb's table is partial and in-frame only. The data hold about 22,000 clones, with around 80% observed a single time. At cycle 4 day 1, cycle 7 day 1, and baseline, blood was sampled. The TCR was taken from an adult with an advanced solid tumor such as melanoma, head and neck, liver or kidney cancer. The rearrangement joins TRBV28 to TRBJ2-7; D is unclear. Material: CD4+ or CD8+ T cells sorted from blood, obtained in a trial of the OX40 agonist ivuxolimab. The chain's CDR3 is CASSSDLNSREYF. CDR3 nucleotide sequence: TGTGCCAGCAGTTCCGATCTTAACTCTCGGGAGTACTTC.